Sequencing of this T cell receptor (beta chain) was carried out in a study of blood T cells in healthy people across ages. Study information: There was about one barcoded beta molecule captured by template switching per two T cells.

The V end was cut by 5 bases, the J end by 0 bases, with 14 bases between. This CDR3 is built from 15 residues. A second about 7 to 11 cycle PCR used barcoded and J-beta primers. In TCRdb, the 5' RACE reads were re-called with MiXCR into one record per CDR3 protein. The sample shows approximately 1.5 million distinct CDR3 sequences, around 35% of them seen only once. Ten or more counts support this clonotype. The chain is built from TRBV12-3 or TRBV12-4 and TRBJ2-7; tentatively, D is TRBD1 (6 bases). The specimen was blood. The clonotype originates from a woman in her twenties or thirties in good health. The DNA of the CDR3 is TGTGCCAGCAGTGTAGACAGGAAAAGCTCCTACGAGCAGTACTTC. It yields the protein CASSVDRKSSYEQYF.